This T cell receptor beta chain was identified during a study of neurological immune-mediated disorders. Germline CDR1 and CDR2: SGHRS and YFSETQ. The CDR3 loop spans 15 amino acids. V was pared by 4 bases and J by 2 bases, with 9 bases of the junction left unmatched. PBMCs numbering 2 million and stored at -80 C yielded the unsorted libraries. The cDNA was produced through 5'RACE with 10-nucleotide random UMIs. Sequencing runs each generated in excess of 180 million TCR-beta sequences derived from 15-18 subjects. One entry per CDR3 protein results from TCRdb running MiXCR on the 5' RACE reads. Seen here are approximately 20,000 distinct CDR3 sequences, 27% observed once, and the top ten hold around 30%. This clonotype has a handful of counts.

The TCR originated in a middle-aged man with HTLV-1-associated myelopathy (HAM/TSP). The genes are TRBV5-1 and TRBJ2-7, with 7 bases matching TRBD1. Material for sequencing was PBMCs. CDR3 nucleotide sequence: TGCGCCAGCAGCCCGTCCGGGACAGAGACCTACGAGCAGTACTTC. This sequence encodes CASSPSGTETYEQYF.